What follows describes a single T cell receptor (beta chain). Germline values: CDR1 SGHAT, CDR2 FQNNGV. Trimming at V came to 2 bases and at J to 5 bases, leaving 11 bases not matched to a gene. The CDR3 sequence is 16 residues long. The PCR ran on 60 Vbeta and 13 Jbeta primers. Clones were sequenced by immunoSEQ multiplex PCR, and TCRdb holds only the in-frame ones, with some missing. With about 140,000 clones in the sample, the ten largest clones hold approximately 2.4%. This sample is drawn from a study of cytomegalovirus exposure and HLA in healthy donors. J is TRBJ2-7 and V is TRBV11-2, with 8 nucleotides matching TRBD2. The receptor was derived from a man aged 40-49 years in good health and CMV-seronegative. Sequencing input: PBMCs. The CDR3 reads CASSLRGGRGGNEQYF. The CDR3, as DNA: TGTGCCAGCAGCTTACGGGGGGGTAGGGGCGGTAACGAGCAGTACTTC.